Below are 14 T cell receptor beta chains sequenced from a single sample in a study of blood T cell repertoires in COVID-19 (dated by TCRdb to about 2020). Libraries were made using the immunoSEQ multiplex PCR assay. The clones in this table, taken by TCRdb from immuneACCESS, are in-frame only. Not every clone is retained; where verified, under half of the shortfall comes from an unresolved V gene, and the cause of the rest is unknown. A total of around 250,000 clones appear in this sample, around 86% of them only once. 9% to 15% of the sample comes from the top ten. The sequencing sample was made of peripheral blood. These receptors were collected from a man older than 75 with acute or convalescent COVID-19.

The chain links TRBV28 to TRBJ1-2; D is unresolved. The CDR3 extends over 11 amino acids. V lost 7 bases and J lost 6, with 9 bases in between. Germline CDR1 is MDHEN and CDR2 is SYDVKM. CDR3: CASTQEDGYTF. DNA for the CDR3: TGTGCCAGCACCCAGGAGGATGGCTACACCTTC.

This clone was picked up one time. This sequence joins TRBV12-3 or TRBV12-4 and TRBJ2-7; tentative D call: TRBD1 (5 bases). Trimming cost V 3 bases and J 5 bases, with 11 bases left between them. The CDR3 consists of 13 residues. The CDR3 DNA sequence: TGTGCCAGCAGTTTGGGCAGGGTAAACGAGCAGTACTTC. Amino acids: CASSLGRVNEQYF.

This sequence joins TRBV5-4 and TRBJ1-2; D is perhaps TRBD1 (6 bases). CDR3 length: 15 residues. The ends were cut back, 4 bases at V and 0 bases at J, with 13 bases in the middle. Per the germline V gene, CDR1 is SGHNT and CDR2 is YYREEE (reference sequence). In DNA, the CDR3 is TGTGCCAGCAGCCCGACAGGCTTAGCTAACTATGGCTACACCTTC. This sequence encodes CASSPTGLANYGYTF.

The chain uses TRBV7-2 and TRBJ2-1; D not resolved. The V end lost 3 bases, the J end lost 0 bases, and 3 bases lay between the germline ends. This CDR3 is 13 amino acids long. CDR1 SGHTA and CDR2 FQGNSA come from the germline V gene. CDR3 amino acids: CASSLSSYNEQFF. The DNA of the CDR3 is TGTGCCAGCAGCTTGAGCTCCTACAATGAGCAGTTCTTC.

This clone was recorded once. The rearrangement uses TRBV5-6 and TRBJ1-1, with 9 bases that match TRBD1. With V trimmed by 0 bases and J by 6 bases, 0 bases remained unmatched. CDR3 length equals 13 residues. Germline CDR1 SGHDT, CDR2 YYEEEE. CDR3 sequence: CASSLGQGAEAFF. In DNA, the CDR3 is TGTGCCAGCAGCTTGGGACAGGGGGCTGAAGCTTTCTTT. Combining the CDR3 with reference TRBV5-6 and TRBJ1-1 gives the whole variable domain DAGVTQSPTHLIKTRGQQVTLRCSPKSGHDTVSWYQQALGQGPQFIFQYYEEEERQRGNFPDRFSGHQFPNYSSELNVNALLLGDSALYLCASSLGQGAEAFFGQGTRLTVV.

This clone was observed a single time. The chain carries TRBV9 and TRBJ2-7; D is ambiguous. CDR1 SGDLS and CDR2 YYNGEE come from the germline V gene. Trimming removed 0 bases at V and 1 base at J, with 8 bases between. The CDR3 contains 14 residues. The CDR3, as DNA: TGTGCCAGCAGCGTAGAAGCCGTTTCCTACGAGCAGTACTTC. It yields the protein CASSVEAVSYEQYF.

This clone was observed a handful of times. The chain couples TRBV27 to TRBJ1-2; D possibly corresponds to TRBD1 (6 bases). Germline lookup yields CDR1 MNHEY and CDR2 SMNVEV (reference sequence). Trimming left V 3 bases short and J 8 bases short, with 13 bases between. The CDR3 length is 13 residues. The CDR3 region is CASSFRTGQGYTF. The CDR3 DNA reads TGTGCCAGCAGTTTCAGAACAGGGCAAGGCTACACCTTC.

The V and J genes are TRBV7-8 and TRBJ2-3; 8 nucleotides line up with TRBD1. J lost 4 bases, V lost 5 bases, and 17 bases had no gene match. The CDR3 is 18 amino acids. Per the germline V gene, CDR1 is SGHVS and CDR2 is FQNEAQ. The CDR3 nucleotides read TGTGCCAGCAGCCTCACAAGTTTGACAGGGGTAGGAGCAGATACGCAGTATTTT. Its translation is CASSLTSLTGVGADTQYF.

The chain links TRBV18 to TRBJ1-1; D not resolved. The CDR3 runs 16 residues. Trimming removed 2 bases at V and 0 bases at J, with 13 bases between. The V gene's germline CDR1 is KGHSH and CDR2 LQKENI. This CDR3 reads CASSPNYGGMNTEAFF. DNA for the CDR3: TGTGCCAGCTCACCAAATTACGGCGGAATGAACACTGAAGCTTTCTTT. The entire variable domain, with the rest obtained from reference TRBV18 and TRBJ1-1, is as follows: NAGVMQNPRHLVRRRGQEARLRCSPMKGHSHVYWYRQLPEEGLKFMVYLQKENIIDESGMPKERFSAEFPKEGPSILRIQQVVRGDSAAYFCASSPNYGGMNTEAFFGQGTRLTVV.

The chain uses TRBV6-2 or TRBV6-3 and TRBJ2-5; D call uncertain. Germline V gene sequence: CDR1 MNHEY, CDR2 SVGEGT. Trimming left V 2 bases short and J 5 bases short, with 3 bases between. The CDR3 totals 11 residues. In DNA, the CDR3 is TGTGCCAGCAGTTACCCGGAGACCCAGTACTTC. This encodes CASSYPETQYF.

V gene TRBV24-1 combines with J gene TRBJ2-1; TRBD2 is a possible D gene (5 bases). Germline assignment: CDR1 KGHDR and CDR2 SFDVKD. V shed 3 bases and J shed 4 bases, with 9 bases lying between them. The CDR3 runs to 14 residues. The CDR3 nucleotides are TGTGCCACCAGTGATCCCGGGGTATACAATGAGCAGTTCTTC. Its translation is CATSDPGVYNEQFF.

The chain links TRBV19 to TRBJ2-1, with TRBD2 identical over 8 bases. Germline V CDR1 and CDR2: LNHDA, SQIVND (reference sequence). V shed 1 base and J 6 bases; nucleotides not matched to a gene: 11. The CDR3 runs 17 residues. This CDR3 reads CASSIGPPGGLGNEQFF. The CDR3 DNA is TGTGCCAGTAGTATAGGCCCCCCGGGAGGGCTCGGCAATGAGCAGTTCTTC.

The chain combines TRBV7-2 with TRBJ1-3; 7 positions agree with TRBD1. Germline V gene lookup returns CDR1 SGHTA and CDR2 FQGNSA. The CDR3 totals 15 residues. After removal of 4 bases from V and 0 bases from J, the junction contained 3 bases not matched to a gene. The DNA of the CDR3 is TGTGCCAGCAGCTCGACAGGGACCTCTGGAAACACCATATATTTT. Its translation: CASSSTGTSGNTIYF.

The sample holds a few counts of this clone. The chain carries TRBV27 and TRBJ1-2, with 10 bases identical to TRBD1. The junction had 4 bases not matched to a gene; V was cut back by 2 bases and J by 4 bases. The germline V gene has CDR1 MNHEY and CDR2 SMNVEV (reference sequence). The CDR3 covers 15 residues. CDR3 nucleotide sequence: TGTGCCAGCAGTTTAGAGACAGGGGGCGGCTATGGCTACACCTTC. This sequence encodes CASSLETGGGYGYTF.